This T cell receptor (beta chain) was retrieved from a study of shared clonotypes between healthy human individuals. This clone appeared a few times. Its antigen remains unknown. Study-wide results and caveats: The study sampled only blood, and tissue repertoires likely differ.

The CDR3 is 17 residues long. J was trimmed by 4 bases and V by 4 bases; bases with no gene match: 14. Germline V gives CDR1 SGHAT, CDR2 FQNNGV. Clones were read by immunoSEQ multiplex PCR, and TCRdb kept only the in-frame ones, dropping some. The table records roughly 720,000 clones, less than 95% of them present only once. This TCR came from a man aged 18 to 29 in good health. Some clones in this sample may be carry-over from other donors' samples. Sequencing used memory CD8+ T cells from PBMCs. The subset here: CD45RO+ cells pooled with CCR7-negative TemRA cells. This rearrangement joins TRBV11-2 to TRBJ2-7; 9 nucleotides match TRBD2. Here the CDR3 reads CASSSLPGREGRYEQYF. Written as DNA, the CDR3 is TGTGCCAGCAGCTCTCTTCCCGGGCGGGAGGGCCGGTACGAGCAGTACTTC.